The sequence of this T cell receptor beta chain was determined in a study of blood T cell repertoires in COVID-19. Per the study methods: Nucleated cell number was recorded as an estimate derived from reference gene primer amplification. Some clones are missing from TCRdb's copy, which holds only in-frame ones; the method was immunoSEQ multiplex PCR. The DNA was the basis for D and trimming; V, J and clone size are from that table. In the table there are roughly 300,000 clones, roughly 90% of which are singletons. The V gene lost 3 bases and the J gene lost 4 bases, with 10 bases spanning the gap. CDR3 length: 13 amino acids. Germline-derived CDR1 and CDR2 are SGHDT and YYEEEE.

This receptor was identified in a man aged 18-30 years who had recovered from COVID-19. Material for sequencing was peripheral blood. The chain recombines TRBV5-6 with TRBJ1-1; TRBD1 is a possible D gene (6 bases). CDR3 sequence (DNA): TGTGCCAGCAGCTCAGGGGTTGGCACTGAAGCTTTCTTT. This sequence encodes CASSSGVGTEAFF.